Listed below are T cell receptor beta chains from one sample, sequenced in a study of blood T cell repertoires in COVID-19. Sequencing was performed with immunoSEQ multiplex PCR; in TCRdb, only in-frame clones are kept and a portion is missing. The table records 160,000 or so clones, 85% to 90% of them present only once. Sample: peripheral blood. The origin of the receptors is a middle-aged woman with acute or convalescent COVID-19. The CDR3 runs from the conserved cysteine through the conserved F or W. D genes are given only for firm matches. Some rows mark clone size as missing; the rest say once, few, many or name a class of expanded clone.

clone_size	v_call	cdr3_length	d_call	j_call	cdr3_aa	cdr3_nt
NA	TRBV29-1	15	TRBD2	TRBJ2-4	CSVETGLAGERIQYF	TGCAGCGTTGAAACGGGACTAGCGGGAGAGAGGATTCAGTACTTC
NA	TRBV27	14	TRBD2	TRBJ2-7	CASSFLAGAYEQYF	TGTGCCAGCAGTTTCCTAGCGGGGGCCTACGAGCAGTACTTC
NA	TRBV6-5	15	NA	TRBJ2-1	CASSYSSRSSNEQFF	TGTGCCAGCAGTTACAGCTCCCGGTCGAGCAATGAGCAGTTCTTC
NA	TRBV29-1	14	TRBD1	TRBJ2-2	CSGGQQGANGELFF	TGCAGCGGTGGGCAACAGGGGGCGAACGGGGAGCTGTTTTTT
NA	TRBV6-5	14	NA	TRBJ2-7	CASSFGSDPYEQYF	TGTGCCAGCTCTTTTGGCAGTGATCCCTACGAGCAGTACTTC
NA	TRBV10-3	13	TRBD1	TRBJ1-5	CAISAQGNQPQHF	TGTGCCATCAGTGCACAGGGGAATCAGCCCCAGCATTTT
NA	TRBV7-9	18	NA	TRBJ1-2	CASSLRNAGSGRNYGYTF	TGTGCCAGCAGCTTAAGGAATGCAGGGAGCGGGCGTAACTATGGCTACACCTTC
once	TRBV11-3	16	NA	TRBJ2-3	CASSLASEAITDTQYF	TGTGCCAGCAGCTTAGCGTCGGAGGCGATCACAGATACGCAGTATTTT
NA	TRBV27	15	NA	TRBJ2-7	CASRDLGGGFNEQYF	TGTGCCAGCAGGGACCTGGGCGGGGGCTTTAACGAGCAGTACTTC
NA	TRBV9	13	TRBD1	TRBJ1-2	CASSAQTGLGYTF	TGTGCCAGCAGCGCCCAGACAGGGTTGGGCTACACCTTC
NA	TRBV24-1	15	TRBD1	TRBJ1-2	CATSDYNRGNYGYTF	TGTGCCACCAGTGATTATAACAGGGGGAACTATGGCTACACCTTC